Below are 16 T cell receptor beta chains sequenced from a single sample in a study of shared clonotypes between healthy human individuals (dated by TCRdb to 2020 to 2021). The method behind the library was the immunoSEQ multiplex PCR assay. Not all clones reach the TCRdb copy of this immuneACCESS table, which keeps in-frame sequences only. Checked studies attribute under half of the gap to unresolved V genes and leave the rest unexplained. The sample table holds around 1.5 million clones, of which nearly 99% were seen once. Roughly 0.42% of the sample is taken by the ten largest. The sequenced sample was naive CD4+ T cells sorted from blood. The label giving this sample's cell subset or site can be read as: CD45RA+ positively selected. The source of these receptors is a man aged 25-40 years in good health.

The chain has TRBV4-3 and TRBJ1-1, with D perhaps matching TRBD1 (5 bases). V was cut by 4 bases and J by 6 bases, with 6 bases left in between. This CDR3 region has 11 residues. From germline, CDR1 is LGHNA and CDR2 YSLEER. The CDR3 DNA follows: TGCGCCAGCAGCCGGGGGGCTGAAGCTTTCTTT. Encoded protein: CASSRGAEAFF.

J is TRBJ2-7 and V is TRBV28; 8 nucleotides align to TRBD1. The J segment lost 2 bases and the V segment lost 4 bases, leaving 7 bases of the junction unmatched. The CDR3 has 15 residues. Germline V gene lookup returns CDR1 MDHEN and CDR2 SYDVKM. CDR3 nucleotide sequence: TGTGCCAGCAGTTCTGACAGGGGTAGCCCCTACGAGCAGTACTTC. Translated: CASSSDRGSPYEQYF.

The chain employs TRBV4-3 and TRBJ1-3; maybe TRBD1 (5 bases). In germline, CDR1 is LGHNA, CDR2 YSLEER. The CDR3 is made up of 16 amino acids. Deletions cut 0 bases from V and 2 bases from J, with 11 bases between. The CDR3 spells CASSQDLAGPGNTIYF. For the CDR3, the DNA is TGCGCCAGCAGCCAAGATCTCGCGGGGCCTGGAAACACCATATATTTT.

This sequence joins TRBV5-1 and TRBJ2-6; 8 nucleotides match TRBD1. CDR3 length equals 16 residues. Trimming removed 0 bases from V and 4 bases from J; junction bases left unmatched: 3. Germline values: CDR1 SGHRS, CDR2 YFSETQ. The CDR3 here is CASSLVGQGGANVLTF. The CDR3 DNA reads as TGCGCCAGCAGCTTGGTCGGACAGGGAGGGGCCAACGTCCTGACTTTC.

The V gene is TRBV18, the J gene TRBJ2-7; TRBD1 matches 8 bases. This CDR3 region has 19 residues. The germline gives CDR1 KGHSH, CDR2 LQKENI. Losses at the gene ends were 3 bases for V and 2 bases for J; bases not matched to a gene: 18. CDR3 loop: CASSPRGDSGGAGAYEQYF. Written as DNA, the CDR3 is TGTGCCAGCTCACCCCGAGGTGACTCAGGGGGCGCAGGGGCCTACGAGCAGTACTTC.

The V call is TRBV5-4, the J call TRBJ2-5; TRBD1 or TRBD2 may be the D gene (5 bases each). The ends were cut back, 4 bases at V and 4 bases at J, with 11 bases in the middle. Germline V gene lookup returns CDR1 SGHNT and CDR2 YYREEE (reference sequence). This CDR3 comprises 13 residues. The DNA for the CDR3 is TGTGCCAGCAGCCCTATTGGGGGAGAGACCCAGTACTTC. It translates to CASSPIGGETQYF. Based on the CDR3 plus reference TRBV5-4 and TRBJ2-5, the full variable domain is ETGVTQSPTHLIKTRGQQVTLRCSSQSGHNTVSWYQQALGQGPQFIFQYYREEENGRGNFPPRFSGLQFPNYSSELNVNALELDDSALYLCASSPIGGETQYFGPGTRLLVL.

This rearrangement joins TRBV7-6 to TRBJ2-1; TRBD1 aligns across 7 bases. V dropped 5 bases and J dropped 3; count of bases not matched to a gene: 7. The V gene's germline CDR1 is SGHVS and CDR2 FNYEAQ. The CDR3 contains 15 residues. DNA of the CDR3: TGTGCCAGCAGCGTGGGACAGCCCAACTACAATGAGCAGTTCTTC. This codes for CASSVGQPNYNEQFF.

The count of this clone is one. The chain couples TRBV7-6 to TRBJ2-2; 11 nucleotides align to TRBD2. The length of the CDR3 is 16 residues. Germline values: CDR1 SGHVS, CDR2 FNYEAQ. V lost 5 bases to trimming and J lost 5 bases; unmatched junction nucleotides: 7. The CDR3 loop is CASSVLAGDSTGELFF. In DNA form, the CDR3 reads TGTGCCAGCAGCGTACTAGCGGGAGATTCGACCGGGGAGCTGTTTTTT.

The V and J genes are TRBV4-1 and TRBJ2-2; TRBD2 matches 11 bases. After removal of 4 bases from V and 3 bases from J, the junction contained 4 bases not matched to a gene. The CDR3 runs 16 residues. Looked up from germline, CDR1 is MGHRA and CDR2 is YSYEKL. For the CDR3, the DNA is TGCGCCAGCAGCCCTCCGGGACTAGCGGACACCGGGGAGCTGTTTTTT. As protein: CASSPPGLADTGELFF.

The rearrangement links TRBV5-1 to TRBJ1-2; D not resolved. The CDR3 loop spans 13 amino acids. The germline V gene encodes CDR1 SGHRS and CDR2 YFSETQ. V dropped 2 bases and J dropped 4 bases, with 9 bases sitting between them. The CDR3 DNA reads as TGCGCCAGCAGCTTAAGCTTCTCCTATGGCTACACCTTC. Translation: CASSLSFSYGYTF. Full variable domain (missing parts from reference TRBV5-1 and TRBJ1-2): KAGVTQTPRYLIKTRGQQVTLSCSPISGHRSVSWYQQTPGQGLQFLFEYFSETQRNKGNFPGRFSGRQFSNSRSEMNVSTLELGDSALYLCASSLSFSYGYTFGSGTRLTVV.

The count of this clone is one. The J gene is TRBJ1-5, the V gene TRBV11-3; D not resolved. The CDR3 is 14 residues long. Germline V gene lookup returns CDR1 SGHNT and CDR2 YENEEA. V was pared by 1 base and J by 7 bases, with 11 bases between. In DNA form, the CDR3 reads TGTGCCAGCAGCTTAGGGGAAGGCGACCAGCCCCAGCATTTT. Amino acid sequence: CASSLGEGDQPQHF. Together with reference TRBV11-3 and TRBJ1-5, the CDR3 gives the full variable domain: EAGVVQSPRYKIIEKKQPVAFWCNPISGHNTLYWYLQNLGQGPELLIRYENEEAVDDSQLPKDRFSAERLKGVDSTLKIQPAELGDSAVYLCASSLGEGDQPQHFGDGTRLSIL.

This clone was seen only once. The chain employs TRBV6-1 and TRBJ2-7; unclear D gene. This CDR3 is 14 amino acids long. Germline CDR1 and CDR2: MNHNS and SASEGT. The V gene lost 7 bases and the J gene lost 3 bases, with 16 bases spanning the gap. This chain's CDR3 is CASTMDREYYEQYF. CDR3 nucleotides: TGTGCCAGCACTATGGACCGTGAGTACTACGAGCAGTACTTC.

This chain connects TRBV25-1 to TRBJ2-2, with TRBD2 matching over 8 bases. With V trimmed by 2 bases and J by 9 bases, 11 bases remained unmatched. The CDR3 is made up of 16 amino acids. CDR1 and CDR2 from the germline V gene are MGHDK and SYGVNS. CDR3 DNA sequence: TGTGCCAGCAGTGAACGCGGGGGGCGGACGGTCCGGGAGCTGTTTTTT. Encoded protein: CASSERGGRTVRELFF.

The J gene is TRBJ2-1, the V gene TRBV5-5; 8 nucleotides agree with TRBD1. The CDR3 runs 14 residues. With V trimmed by 0 bases and J by 8 bases, 4 bases remained unmatched. Germline CDR1 SGHKS, CDR2 YYEKEE (reference sequence). Here the CDR3 reads CASSLAGTGYEQFF. In DNA form, the CDR3 reads TGTGCCAGCAGCTTGGCAGGGACAGGCTATGAGCAGTTCTTC.

With regard to this clone: Within the sample, other DNA sequences also encode this same CDR3. V usage is TRBV18 and J usage is TRBJ1-5; 8 bases are a match to TRBD1. The length of the CDR3 is 15 residues. In germline, CDR1 is KGHSH, CDR2 LQKENI. J was trimmed by 2 bases and V by 2 bases; bases with no gene match: 2. CDR3 residues: CASSPVTGGNQPQHF. The CDR3 nucleotides read TGTGCCAGCTCACCAGTGACAGGGGGCAATCAGCCCCAGCATTTT.

The chain recombines TRBV20-1 with TRBJ2-7, with D perhaps given as TRBD1 or TRBD2 (6 bases each). Trimming removed 6 bases from V and 6 bases from J, with 12 bases in between. The CDR3 spans 11 residues. From germline, CDR1 is DFQATT and CDR2 SNEGSKA (reference sequence). The CDR3, as DNA: TGCAGTGCCGCACAGGGAGGCGAGCAGTACTTC. Protein sequence: CSAAQGGEQYF.